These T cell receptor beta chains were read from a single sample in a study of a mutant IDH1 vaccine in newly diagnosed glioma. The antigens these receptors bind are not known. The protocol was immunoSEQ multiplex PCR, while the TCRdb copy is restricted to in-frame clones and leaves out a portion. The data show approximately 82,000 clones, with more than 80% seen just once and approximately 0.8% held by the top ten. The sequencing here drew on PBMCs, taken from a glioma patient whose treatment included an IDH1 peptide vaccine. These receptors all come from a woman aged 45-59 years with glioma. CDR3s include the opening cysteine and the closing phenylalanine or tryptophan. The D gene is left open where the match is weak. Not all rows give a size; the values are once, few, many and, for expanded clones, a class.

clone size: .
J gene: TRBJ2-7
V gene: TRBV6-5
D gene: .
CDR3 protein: CASRSSYEQYF
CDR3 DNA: TGTGCCAGCAGATCGAGCTACGAGCAGTACTTC

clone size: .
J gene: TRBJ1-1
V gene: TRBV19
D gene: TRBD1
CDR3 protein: CASSIFIRGETEAFF
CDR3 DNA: TGTGCCAGTAGTATATTCATCAGGGGGGAGACTGAAGCTTTCTTT

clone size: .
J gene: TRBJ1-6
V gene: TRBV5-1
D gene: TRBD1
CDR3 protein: CASSLGQGDYNSPLHF
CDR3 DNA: TGCGCCAGCAGCTTGGGGCAGGGGGACTATAATTCACCCCTCCACTTT

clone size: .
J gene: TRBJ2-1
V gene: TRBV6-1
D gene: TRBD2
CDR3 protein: CASRGGLPDPYEQFF
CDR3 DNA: TGTGCCAGCCGGGGGGGGCTCCCAGACCCGTATGAGCAGTTCTTC

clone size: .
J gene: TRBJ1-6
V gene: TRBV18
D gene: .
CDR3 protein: CASSISVGDSPLHF
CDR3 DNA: TGTGCCAGCTCAATCTCGGTTGGTGATTCACCCCTCCACTTT

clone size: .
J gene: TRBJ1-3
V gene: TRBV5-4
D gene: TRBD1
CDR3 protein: CASSSDRGEGNTIYF
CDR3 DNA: TGTGCCAGCAGTTCGGACAGGGGGGAAGGAAACACCATATATTTT

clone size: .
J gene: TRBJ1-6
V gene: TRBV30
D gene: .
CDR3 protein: CAWSKGQGSSPLHF
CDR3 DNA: TGTGCCTGGAGTAAAGGTCAGGGGAGCTCACCCCTCCACTTT

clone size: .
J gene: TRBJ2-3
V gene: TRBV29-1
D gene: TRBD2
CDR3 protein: CSVGASGSSDTQYF
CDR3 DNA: TGCAGCGTTGGGGCTAGCGGGAGTTCAGATACGCAGTATTTT

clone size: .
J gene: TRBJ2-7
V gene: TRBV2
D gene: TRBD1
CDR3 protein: CASSVTGTGAYEQYF
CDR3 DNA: TGTGCCAGCAGTGTAACCGGGACAGGGGCCTACGAGCAGTACTTC

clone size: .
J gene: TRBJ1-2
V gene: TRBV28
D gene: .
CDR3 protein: CASSHGRQVPRYGYTF
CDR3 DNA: TGTGCCAGCAGCCACGGACGACAGGTACCCCGGTATGGCTACACCTTC

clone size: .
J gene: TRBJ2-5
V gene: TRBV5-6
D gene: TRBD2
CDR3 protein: CASKERDLQETQYF
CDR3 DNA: TGTGCCAGCAAGGAGCGGGACCTCCAAGAGACCCAGTACTTC

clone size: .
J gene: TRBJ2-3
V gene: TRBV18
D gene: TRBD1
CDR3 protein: CASSPGQVPDTQYF
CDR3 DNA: TGTGCCAGCTCACCAGGACAGGTCCCAGATACGCAGTATTTT

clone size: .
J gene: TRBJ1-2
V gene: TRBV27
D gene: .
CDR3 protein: CASSLTGTLVNYGYTF
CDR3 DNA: TGTGCCAGCAGTTTAACAGGAACCTTAGTTAACTATGGCTACACCTTC

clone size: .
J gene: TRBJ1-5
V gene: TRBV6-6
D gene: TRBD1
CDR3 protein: CASSFRTGGGNQPQHF
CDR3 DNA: TGTGCCAGCAGTTTCCGGACAGGAGGGGGCAATCAGCCCCAGCATTTT

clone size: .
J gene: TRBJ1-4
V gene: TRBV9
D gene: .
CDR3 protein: CASSVRHHATNEKLFF
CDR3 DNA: TGTGCCAGCAGCGTTAGGCACCATGCAACTAATGAAAAACTGTTTTTT

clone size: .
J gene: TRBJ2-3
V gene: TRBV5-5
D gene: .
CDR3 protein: CASSFWGSTDTQYF
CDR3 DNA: TGTGCCAGCAGCTTTTGGGGAAGCACAGATACGCAGTATTTT

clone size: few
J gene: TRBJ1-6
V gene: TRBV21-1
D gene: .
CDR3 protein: CASSEPVHASALHF
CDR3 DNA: TGTGCCAGCAGCGAGCCCGTACACGCGTCTGCCCTCCACTTT

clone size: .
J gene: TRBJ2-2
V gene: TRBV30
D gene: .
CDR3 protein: CAWRRWDSWTGELFF
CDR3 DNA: TGTGCCTGGAGAAGGTGGGATTCGTGGACCGGGGAGCTGTTTTTT

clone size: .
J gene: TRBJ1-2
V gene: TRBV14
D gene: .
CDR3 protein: CASSQEGRTNYGYTF
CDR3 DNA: TGTGCCAGCAGCCAAGAAGGGAGGACCAACTATGGCTACACCTTC

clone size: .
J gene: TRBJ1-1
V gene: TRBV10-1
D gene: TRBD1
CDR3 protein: CASSHGTGRNMNTEAFF
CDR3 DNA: TGCGCCAGCAGCCACGGGACAGGGAGGAACATGAACACTGAAGCTTTCTTT

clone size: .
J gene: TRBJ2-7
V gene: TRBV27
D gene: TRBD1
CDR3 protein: CASSLSGTGRVEQYF
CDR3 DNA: TGTGCCAGCAGTTTGTCCGGGACAGGGCGGGTCGAGCAGTACTTC

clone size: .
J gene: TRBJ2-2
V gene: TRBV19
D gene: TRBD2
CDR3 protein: CASSLAGGRNTGELFF
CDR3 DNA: TGTGCCAGTAGTCTAGCGGGAGGGCGGAACACCGGGGAGCTGTTTTTT

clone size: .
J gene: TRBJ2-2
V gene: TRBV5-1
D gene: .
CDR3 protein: CASSLATNTGELFF
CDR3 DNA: TGCGCCAGCAGTTTGGCCACGAACACCGGGGAGCTGTTTTTT

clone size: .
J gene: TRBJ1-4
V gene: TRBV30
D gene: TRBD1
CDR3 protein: CAWSTGVDGEKLFF
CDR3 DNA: TGTGCCTGGAGTACAGGGGTGGATGGTGAAAAACTGTTTTTT

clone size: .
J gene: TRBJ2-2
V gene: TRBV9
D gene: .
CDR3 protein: CASSVEGANTGELFF
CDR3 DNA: TGTGCCAGCAGCGTAGAGGGGGCGAACACCGGGGAGCTGTTTTTT

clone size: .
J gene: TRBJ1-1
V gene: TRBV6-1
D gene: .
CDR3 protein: CASSPGTTRTEAFF
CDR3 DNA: TGTGCCAGCAGCCCCGGGACAACACGAACTGAAGCTTTCTTT

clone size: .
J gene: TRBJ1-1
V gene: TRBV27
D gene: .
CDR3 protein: CASSWRPEGTEAFF
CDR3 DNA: TGTGCCAGCAGTTGGAGGCCCGAGGGCACTGAAGCTTTCTTT

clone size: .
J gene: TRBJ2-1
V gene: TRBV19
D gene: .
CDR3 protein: CASSILASGGSYNEQFF
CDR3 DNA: TGTGCCAGTAGTATACTAGCATCAGGAGGGTCCTACAATGAGCAGTTCTTC

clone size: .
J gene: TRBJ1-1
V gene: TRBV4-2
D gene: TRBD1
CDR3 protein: CASSQPGQGRTEAFF
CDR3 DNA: TGTGCCAGCAGCCAACCAGGACAGGGACGGACTGAAGCTTTCTTT

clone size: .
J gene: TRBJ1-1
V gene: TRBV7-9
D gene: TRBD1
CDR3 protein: CASSPGQGLNTEAFF
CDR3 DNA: TGTGCCAGCAGCCCCGGACAGGGCTTGAACACTGAAGCTTTCTTT

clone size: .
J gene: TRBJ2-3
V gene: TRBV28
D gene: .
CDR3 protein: CASSFSTDTQYF
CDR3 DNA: TGTGCCAGCAGTTTCAGCACAGATACGCAGTATTTT

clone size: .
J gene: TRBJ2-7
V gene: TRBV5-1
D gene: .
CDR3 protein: CASSLGHVSYEQYF
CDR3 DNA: TGCGCCAGCAGCCTCGGCCACGTCTCCTACGAGCAGTACTTC

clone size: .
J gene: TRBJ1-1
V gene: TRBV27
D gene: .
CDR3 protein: CASSSGGGNTEAFF
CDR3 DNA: TGTGCCAGCAGTTCCGGGGGAGGGAACACTGAAGCTTTCTTT